A single sample gave rise to the 13 T cell receptor beta chains below, sequenced in a study of Tregs in tolerant kidney transplant recipients. Method: immunoSEQ multiplex PCR; TCRdb's copy keeps in-frame clones and lacks some. Here the sample spans under 300,000 clones, 80% to 85% being singletons. Material for sequencing was CD4+ T cells from blood. The receptors come from a human donor in good health.

For the CDR3, the DNA is TGTGCCAGTAGTATAGAGGGCGGCCGACCTTTCTTT. As protein: CASSIEGGRPFF. V gene TRBV19 combines with J gene TRBJ1-1; D not certain. Trimming stripped 0 bases from V and 12 bases from J, with 11 bases between. The CDR3 contains 12 residues. The germline V gene encodes CDR1 LNHDA and CDR2 SQIVND (reference sequence). Based on the CDR3 plus reference TRBV19 and TRBJ1-1, the full variable domain is DGGITQSPKYLFRKEGQNVTLSCEQNLNHDAMYWYRQDPGQGLRLIYYSQIVNDFQKGDIAEGYSVSREKKESFPLTVTSAQKNPTAFYLCASSIEGGRPFFGQGTRLTVV.

The chain has TRBV7-6 and TRBJ2-5, with 7 bases identical to TRBD2. V gave up 1 base and J gave up 5 bases; unmatched junction bases: 7. The germline CDR1 and CDR2 sequences are SGHVS and FNYEAQ. The CDR3 consists of 15 residues. Here the CDR3 DNA reads TGTGCCAGCAGCTTAGGGCCCGGGCGGGGGGAGACCCAGTACTTC. This translates into CASSLGPGRGETQYF.

J is TRBJ1-6 and V is TRBV27; D is unclear. The V and J ends lost 6 bases and 0 bases respectively, with 6 bases between them. The CDR3 has 14 residues. Germline V CDR1 and CDR2: MNHEY, SMNVEV (reference sequence). CDR3 DNA sequence: TGTGCCAGCAGGGAGATCTCCTATAATTCACCCCTCCACTTT. It specifies CASREISYNSPLHF.

The gene calls are TRBV4-1 and TRBJ1-6, with D possibly matching TRBD1 (5 bases). Germline CDR1 and CDR2: MGHRA and YSYEKL. V was trimmed by 4 bases and J by 0 bases, leaving 13 bases between them. The CDR3 is 17 amino acids. Here the CDR3 reads CASSLEGRISYNSPLHF. The CDR3 DNA sequence: TGCGCCAGCAGCCTAGAGGGGAGGATCTCCTATAATTCACCCCTCCACTTT.

This clone was picked up a small number of times. The same CDR3 also results from other DNA sequences found in this sample. The gene calls are TRBV6-6 and TRBJ2-7, with D uncertain. Germline CDR1 and CDR2: MNHNY and SVGAGI (reference sequence). Trimming cost V 0 bases and J 0 bases, with 6 bases left between them. The CDR3 loop spans 14 amino acids. CDR3 sequence: CASSYSGSSYEQYF. CDR3 nucleotides: TGTGCCAGCAGTTACTCAGGAAGCTCCTACGAGCAGTACTTC.

This chain's CDR3 is CSAGLGEIQYF. The CDR3 DNA reads TGCAGCGCTGGACTGGGTGAAATTCAGTACTTC. This chain connects TRBV29-1 to TRBJ2-4; D perhaps matches TRBD2 (5 bases). Germline V gene sequence: CDR1 SQVTM, CDR2 ANQGSEA. Trimming cost V 7 bases and J 10 bases, with 14 bases left between them. CDR3 length: 11 amino acids.

This clone appeared once. The V gene is TRBV29-1, the J gene TRBJ2-3; D is unclear. The V end was cut by 7 bases, the J end by 6 bases, with 14 bases between. This CDR3 has 12 residues. Germline V gene lookup returns CDR1 SQVTM and CDR2 ANQGSEA. The CDR3 region is CSGRVVRDTQYF. DNA of the CDR3: TGCAGCGGTAGGGTCGTTCGCGATACGCAGTATTTT.

V gene TRBV7-9 combines with J gene TRBJ2-7, with 9 bases aligning to TRBD1. This CDR3 has 16 residues. J was trimmed by 2 bases and V by 7 bases; bases with no gene match: 12. Germline CDR1 reads SEHNR; CDR2 reads FQNEAQ (reference sequence). The CDR3 nucleotides are TGTGCCAGCACCCCTCCCGGGACAGGGTATCCCTACGAGCAGTACTTC. The encoded protein is CASTPPGTGYPYEQYF.

The chain couples TRBV19 to TRBJ1-6; D might be TRBD1 (5 bases). The V end lost 4 bases, the J end lost 5 bases, and 12 bases lay between the germline ends. Per the germline V gene, CDR1 is LNHDA and CDR2 is SQIVND (reference sequence). The CDR3 is made up of 15 amino acids. CDR3 bases: TGTGCCAGTAGTAAGGGACGGTTGGATAATTCACCCCTCCACTTT. It translates to CASSKGRLDNSPLHF.

This clone was detected only once. The chain combines TRBV5-1 with TRBJ1-2; D is possibly TRBD1 (6 bases). The V end lost 0 bases, the J end lost 4 bases, and 19 bases lay between the germline ends. Germline V gene data show CDR1 as SGHRS and CDR2 as YFSETQ. The length of the CDR3 is 17 residues. As DNA, the CDR3 is TGCGCCAGCAGCTTGGTAGCAGGGGCGACCTCAAGCTATGGCTACACCTTC. It specifies CASSLVAGATSSYGYTF.

The rearrangement links TRBV9 to TRBJ1-2, with D possibly matching TRBD1 (5 bases). CDR1 SGDLS and CDR2 YYNGEE come from the germline V gene. The V end lost 0 bases, the J end lost 2 bases, and 11 bases lay between the germline ends. The CDR3 totals 15 residues. CDR3 sequence: CASSVEPGRNYGYTF. The DNA of the CDR3 is TGTGCCAGCAGCGTAGAGCCAGGGAGAAACTATGGCTACACCTTC.

The V call is TRBV5-1, the J call TRBJ1-1; D remains unclear. Trimming cost V 2 bases and J 1 base, with 6 bases left between them. CDR3 length: 13 residues. CDR1 and CDR2 (germline): SGHRS, YFSETQ. The CDR3 DNA sequence: TGCGCCAGCAGCTTAAACAGGAACACTGAAGCTTTCTTT. Its protein product is CASSLNRNTEAFF.

The chain has TRBV19 and TRBJ1-4; a possible D gene is TRBD1 (6 bases). The CDR3 has 14 amino acids. With 5 bases removed from V and 3 bases from J, the gap between germline ends came to 10 bases. Germline lookup yields CDR1 LNHDA and CDR2 SQIVND (reference sequence). The DNA for the CDR3 is TGTGCCAGTAGTTCGAACAGGGCTAATGAAAAACTGTTTTTT. Translating it yields CASSSNRANEKLFF.